The source of this T cell receptor beta chain is a study of shared clonotypes between healthy human individuals. Per germline, CDR1 SGHRS and CDR2 YFSETQ. V dropped 4 bases and J dropped 1 base, with 9 bases sitting between them. The CDR3 spans 15 residues. Produced via immunoSEQ multiplex PCR; TCRdb's table is partial and in-frame only. Of roughly 2 million clones listed, almost 96% are singletons. About this clone: Distinct nucleotide sequences in the sample also encode this CDR3.

The sequence was collected from a man younger than 35 in good health. The chain has TRBV5-1 and TRBJ2-6, with D perhaps matching TRBD2 (5 bases). The sequenced sample consisted of naive CD4+ T cells sorted from blood. Indicated subset: CD45RA+ positively selected. CDR3 DNA: TGCGCCAGCAGCCTGAGGGATTCTGGGGCCAACGTCCTGACTTTC. Its translation: CASSLRDSGANVLTF.